Following are 15 T cell receptor beta chains from one sample sequenced in a study of T-cell memory formation after mild COVID-19. TCRdb ran MiXCR on the 5' RACE reads and lists one entry per CDR3 protein. This sample has more than 120,000 distinct CDR3 sequences; about 19% occur once, and the top ten carry 2% to 2.5%. Sequencing was done on a sample of PBMCs or a T cell subset sorted from them (not recorded which). The source is an adult woman who had mild COVID-19 (a few samples of this study predate the infection). Cell type and time point are not known.

The rearrangement links TRBV12-3 or TRBV12-4 to TRBJ2-1; TRBD2 matches at 12 bases. Unmatched junction bases numbered 7, after V lost 4 bases and J lost 9 bases. This CDR3 contains 15 residues. This CDR3 is CASSSSGRASLEQFF. CDR3 in DNA: TGTGCCAGCAGTTCTAGCGGGAGGGCCTCCCTTGAGCAGTTCTTC.

This clonotype was observed many times. The chain recombines TRBV4-1 with TRBJ2-3; no clear D. V lost 3 bases and J lost 6, with 7 bases in between. CDR1 and CDR2 from the germline V gene are MGHRA and YSYEKL. This CDR3 has 12 amino acids. CDR3 amino acids: CASSHGSDTQYF. The CDR3 DNA reads TGCGCCAGCAGCCATGGATCTGATACGCAGTATTTT.

This clonotype was counted between two and nine times. The chain recombines TRBV2 with TRBJ2-3, with TRBD1 identical over 11 bases. The CDR3 is made up of 14 amino acids. CDR1 and CDR2 from the germline V gene are SNHLY and FYNNEI. Germline trimming cut 8 bases from V and 1 base from J; bases unmatched to any gene: 2. The CDR3 nucleotides read TGTGCCAGCGGGGGACAGGGGGGCACAGATACGCAGTATTTT. This sequence encodes CASGGQGGTDTQYF.

This clonotype was seen at least ten times. The chain combines TRBV6-5 with TRBJ1-3; D ambiguous. Deletions cut 10 bases from V and 0 bases from J, with 10 bases between. The length of the CDR3 is 13 residues. CDR1 MNHEY and CDR2 SVGAGI come from the germline V gene. DNA for the CDR3: TGTGCCACTGGACTGATCTCTGGAAACACCATATATTTT. This codes for CATGLISGNTIYF.

The V and J genes are TRBV10-3 and TRBJ2-1; no clear D gene. Germline V gene lookup returns CDR1 ENHRY and CDR2 SYGVKD. The CDR3 sequence is 13 residues long. V lost 5 bases and J 8 bases, leaving 13 bases between the germline ends. DNA of the CDR3: TGTGCCATCAGTTACGTCCCCCAGGATGAGCAGTTCTTC. It specifies CAISYVPQDEQFF.

This clonotype was seen a handful of times. The V call is TRBV5-1, the J call TRBJ2-1; TRBD1 agrees at 9 bases. CDR3 size: 15 residues. CDR1 is SGHRS and CDR2 is YFSETQ in the germline V gene. J lost 8 bases, V lost 0 bases, and 6 bases had no gene match. DNA for the CDR3: TGCGCCAGCAGCTTGGCCGGGACAGGGTCGTATGAGCAGTTCTTC. Translation gives CASSLAGTGSYEQFF.

This clonotype came up a few times. In nucleotides, the CDR3 is TGCAGTGCTACTTTAGGCCCGGGACAGGGCGGTAACTATGGCTACACCTTC. Its protein product is CSATLGPGQGGNYGYTF. This chain joins TRBV20-1 and TRBJ1-2, with 9 nucleotides matching TRBD1. J gave up 1 base and V 4 bases, and 13 bases lay outside the gene matches. Germline assignment: CDR1 DFQATT and CDR2 SNEGSKA (reference sequence). CDR3 length: 17 residues.

This clonotype has a handful of counts. The V call is TRBV4-3, the J call TRBJ2-7; perhaps TRBD2 as D (6 bases). CDR1 and CDR2 from the germline V gene are LGHNA and YSLEER. V was clipped by 0 bases and J by 0 bases, with 12 bases between them. This CDR3 spans 16 amino acids. CDR3 DNA sequence: TGCGCCAGCAGCCAAGATGTCCGGGGGAGCTCCTACGAGCAGTACTTC. It translates to CASSQDVRGSSYEQYF.

The rearrangement uses TRBV29-1 and TRBJ2-3, with D perhaps matching TRBD1 or TRBD2 (5 bases each). The CDR3 is 13 amino acids. Germline CDR1 is SQVTM and CDR2 is ANQGSEA. V was cut by 4 bases and J by 3 bases, with 11 bases left in between. As DNA, the CDR3 is TGCAGCGTTGCAGAGGGGCCGACAGATACGCAGTATTTT. Its translation is CSVAEGPTDTQYF.

The chain's CDR3 is CSALAGGQETQYF. CDR3 sequence (DNA): TGCAGTGCCTTAGCGGGGGGGCAAGAGACCCAGTACTTC. The chain carries TRBV20-1 and TRBJ2-5; TRBD2 aligns across 11 bases. This CDR3 has 13 residues. V shed 6 bases, J shed 2 bases, and the junction held 2 bases outside the gene matches. The germline V gene has CDR1 DFQATT and CDR2 SNEGSKA (reference sequence).

V usage is TRBV7-8 and J usage is TRBJ2-3, with D tentatively TRBD2 (5 bases). The V end lost 6 bases, the J end lost 6 bases, and 19 bases lay between the germline ends. This CDR3 region has 15 residues. Germline CDR1 and CDR2: SGHVS and FQNEAQ. In DNA form, the CDR3 reads TGTGCCAGCAGGACACCCGGAGGCTCCCCCGATACGCAGTATTTT. This codes for CASRTPGGSPDTQYF.

This clonotype has at least ten counts. The chain uses TRBV7-9 and TRBJ1-1; D call uncertain. The CDR3 has 13 amino acids. Trimming took 0 bases from V and 1 from J, leaving 3 bases between them. The germline CDR1 and CDR2 sequences are SEHNR and FQNEAQ (reference sequence). CDR3: CASSLAGNTEAFF. As DNA, the CDR3 is TGTGCCAGCAGCTTAGCGGGGAACACTGAAGCTTTCTTT.

This rearrangement joins TRBV11-2 to TRBJ2-5; D is possibly TRBD1 (6 bases). The germline gives CDR1 SGHAT, CDR2 FQNNGV. The CDR3 contains 15 residues. V dropped 8 bases and J dropped 5 bases, with 21 bases sitting between them. The CDR3 bases are TGTGCCAGCGGACCCGGGACCCCAGGGGTGGAGACCCAGTACTTC. This gives the protein CASGPGTPGVETQYF.

This clonotype was picked up one time. The chain combines TRBV29-1 with TRBJ1-1; no clear D. The germline V gene has CDR1 SQVTM and CDR2 ANQGSEA. Trimming took 5 bases from V and 1 from J, leaving 5 bases between them. CDR3 length equals 11 residues. The CDR3 sequence: CSVLGNTEAFF. The CDR3 DNA follows: TGCAGCGTTCTCGGGAACACTGAAGCTTTCTTT.

Concerning this clonotype itself: An end of the junction does not agree with germline; a read error may underlie this. V is TRBV7-2 and J is TRBJ2-7; the match to TRBD1 covers 7 bases. CDR1 and CDR2 from the germline V gene are SGHTA and FQGNSA. The CDR3 spans 17 residues. The CDR3 DNA sequence: TGTGCCAGCAGCTTAGCCACCCCTTGGGACAGCTCCTACGAGAAGTACTTC. Residues: CASSLATPWDSSYEKYF.